The 28 T cell receptor beta chains in this list originate from one sample, sequenced in a study of T cell changes during pregnancy in multiple sclerosis. The assay was immunoSEQ multiplex PCR, and TCRdb's table has in-frame clones only and misses some. This sample has some 60,000 clones, with about 88% found just once. This specimen was CD4+ T cells from peripheral blood mononuclear cells, taken in the third trimester of pregnancy. These receptors were obtained from a female donor with multiple sclerosis, enrolled in a pregnancy study.

CDR3 sequence reads: CASSIPGLVKNIQYF. CDR3 nucleotides: TGTGCCAGTAGTATTCCAGGGCTTGTCAAAAACATTCAGTACTTC. The V and J genes are TRBV19 and TRBJ2-4; a weak D match, TRBD1 (5 bases). The CDR3 has 15 amino acids. The V gene's germline CDR1 is LNHDA and CDR2 SQIVND (reference sequence). Trimming pared 3 bases from V and 3 bases from J, leaving 12 bases between.

V is TRBV19 and J is TRBJ1-5; 7 bases fit TRBD1. This CDR3 comprises 17 residues. Trimming cost V 6 bases and J 7 bases; bases outside gene matches: 18. Germline CDR1 LNHDA, CDR2 SQIVND (reference sequence). CDR3: CASRPGTASAGRQPQHF. DNA of the CDR3: TGTGCCAGTAGGCCGGGGACAGCATCTGCGGGAAGGCAGCCCCAGCATTTT.

The chain uses TRBV7-9 and TRBJ2-7, with TRBD2 matching 7 bases. Trimming cost V 3 bases and J 6 bases; bases outside gene matches: 14. The germline V gene has CDR1 SEHNR and CDR2 FQNEAQ (reference sequence). This CDR3 has 16 residues. The CDR3 here is CASSFPQGGSLFEQYF. The CDR3 bases are TGTGCCAGCAGCTTCCCCCAAGGCGGGAGTCTGTTCGAGCAGTACTTC.

V gene TRBV6-1 combines with J gene TRBJ1-2; no clear D. Trimming stripped 6 bases from V and 0 bases from J, with 8 bases between. The CDR3 length is 13 residues. Germline V CDR1 and CDR2: MNHNS, SASEGT. The CDR3 region has the DNA TGTGCCAGCAGGGAGAGCTCTAACTATGGCTACACCTTC. This sequence encodes CASRESSNYGYTF.

The V and J genes are TRBV25-1 and TRBJ1-2; unclear D gene. Trimming shortened V by 4 bases and J by 5 bases, and 5 bases separated the two germline ends. CDR1 and CDR2 (germline): MGHDK, SYGVNS. CDR3 length: 11 amino acids. The CDR3 bases are TGTGCCAGCAGTGCCCAATATGGCTACACCTTC. It codes for CASSAQYGYTF.

This chain connects TRBV27 to TRBJ1-3; D call uncertain. V lost 6 bases and J lost 2, with 8 bases in between. CDR1 and CDR2 (germline): MNHEY, SMNVEV (reference sequence). CDR3 length equals 13 residues. The DNA for the CDR3 is TGTGCCAGCAGGAGGCTCGCTGGAAACACCATATATTTT. This gives the protein CASRRLAGNTIYF.

The chain links TRBV4-3 to TRBJ2-1; possibly TRBD1 for D (5 bases). Between the trimmed V and J ends, which lost 4 bases and 1 base, there was a span of 11 bases. The V gene's germline CDR1 is LGHNA and CDR2 YSLEER. This CDR3 is built from 15 residues. The CDR3 spells CASSPITGSYNEQFF. The CDR3 DNA reads TGCGCCAGCAGCCCCATCACAGGATCCTACAATGAGCAGTTCTTC.

In its sample, this clone was seen a few times. Additional DNA sequences in this sample encode the identical CDR3. This chain uses TRBV18 with TRBJ1-1; possibly TRBD1 for D (5 bases). V dropped 3 bases and J dropped 0 bases, with 8 bases sitting between them. From germline, CDR1 is KGHSH and CDR2 LQKENI. This CDR3 is built from 14 residues. The CDR3 coding sequence is TGTGCCAGCTCACCGCGGGGCATGAACACTGAAGCTTTCTTT. Translating gives CASSPRGMNTEAFF.

V gene TRBV30 combines with J gene TRBJ1-5; TRBD1 aligns across 7 bases. CDR1 is GTSNPN, CDR2 SVGIG, per germline (reference sequence). This CDR3 region has 13 residues. V trimming: 7 bases; J trimming: 6 bases; junction bases outside the gene matches: 9. The CDR3 sequence: CASEGAGSQPQHF. The CDR3 bases are TGTGCCTCCGAGGGGGCTGGGAGTCAGCCCCAGCATTTT.

The rearrangement uses TRBV30 and TRBJ1-4, with TRBD1 as a possible D gene (6 bases). Trimming took 5 bases from V and 0 from J, leaving 19 bases between them. The CDR3 totals 17 residues. The germline V gene encodes CDR1 GTSNPN and CDR2 SVGIG (reference sequence). CDR3 residues: CAWDGQTKFATNEKLFF. The CDR3 nucleotides read TGTGCCTGGGACGGACAGACTAAATTTGCAACTAATGAAAAACTGTTTTTT.

The J gene is TRBJ1-2, the V gene TRBV7-3, with a tentative D call TRBD1 (5 bases). The germline V gene encodes CDR1 SGHTA and CDR2 FQGTGA. V was trimmed by 2 bases and J by 7 bases, leaving 11 bases between them. This CDR3 has 13 amino acids. The CDR3: CASSLSGLGGYTF. The CDR3 DNA reads as TGTGCCAGCAGCTTATCAGGGCTGGGTGGCTACACCTTC.

Concerning this clone itself: Other nucleotide sequences in the sample specify the same CDR3. The chain couples TRBV5-1 to TRBJ2-1; 7 nucleotides agree with TRBD2. The germline gives CDR1 SGHRS, CDR2 YFSETQ. With V trimmed by 4 bases and J by 0 bases, 13 bases remained unmatched. The CDR3 is made up of 18 amino acids. The CDR3 DNA reads as TGCGCCAGCAGCCGATGGACTAGTGGGGTGAGCTCCTACAATGAGCAGTTCTTC. This sequence encodes CASSRWTSGVSSYNEQFF.

This sequence joins TRBV4-1 and TRBJ2-7, with 7 bases that match TRBD2. CDR1 MGHRA and CDR2 YSYEKL come from the germline V gene. The CDR3 extends over 18 amino acids. The ends lost 0 bases at V and 0 bases at J; junction bases unmatched: 11. The CDR3 protein is CASSQDGPTGGSSYEQYF. The CDR3 DNA reads TGCGCCAGCAGCCAAGATGGCCCTACCGGGGGGAGCTCCTACGAGCAGTACTTC.

The V gene is TRBV2, the J gene TRBJ1-1, with 7 bases aligning to TRBD1. This CDR3 has 13 residues. V shed 5 bases and J 5 bases; nucleotides not matched to a gene: 5. Germline V gives CDR1 SNHLY, CDR2 FYNNEI. CDR3 nucleotide sequence: TGTGCCAGCAGTACAGGGGCTGGGACTGAAGCTTTCTTT. It codes for CASSTGAGTEAFF.

The V call is TRBV5-1, the J call TRBJ2-7; no definite D call. CDR1 is SGHRS and CDR2 is YFSETQ in the germline V gene. This CDR3 spans 11 amino acids. Deletions cut 0 bases from V and 7 bases from J, with 5 bases between. The CDR3 protein is CASSLVNEQYF. The CDR3 region has the DNA TGCGCCAGCAGCTTGGTTAATGAGCAGTACTTC.

The chain joins TRBV5-1 to TRBJ1-1, with D uncertain. CDR1 and CDR2 (germline): SGHRS, YFSETQ. Trimming cost V 0 bases and J 3 bases, with 3 bases left between them. This CDR3 is 12 amino acids long. CDR3 protein: CASSLEHTEAFF. CDR3 DNA: TGCGCCAGCAGCTTGGAGCACACTGAAGCTTTCTTT.

The chain has TRBV6-1 and TRBJ1-2; 8 bases align to TRBD1. CDR3 length: 16 amino acids. The germline CDR1 and CDR2 sequences are MNHNS and SASEGT. V shed 4 bases, J shed 3 bases, and the junction held 10 bases outside the gene matches. The CDR3 loop reads CASSVRQGMIHYGYTF. CDR3 sequence (DNA): TGTGCCAGCAGTGTAAGACAGGGGATGATTCACTATGGCTACACCTTC.

The chain combines TRBV6-5 with TRBJ1-2; 8 bases match TRBD1. The length of the CDR3 is 15 residues. Germline V gives CDR1 MNHEY, CDR2 SVGAGI. Trimming took 6 bases from V and 3 from J; bases not matched to a gene: 9. CDR3 nucleotide sequence: TGTGCCAGCAGCAAAGGACAGGGCGGGGACTATGGCTACACCTTC. Its translation is CASSKGQGGDYGYTF.

The gene calls are TRBV19 and TRBJ1-5; weak D call: TRBD1 (5 bases). This CDR3 contains 15 residues. Germline loops: CDR1 LNHDA, CDR2 SQIVND (reference sequence). The V gene lost 5 bases and the J gene lost 2 bases, with 13 bases spanning the gap. The CDR3 is CASSPQGAGNQPQHF. CDR3 nucleotide sequence: TGTGCCAGTAGTCCTCAGGGTGCGGGCAATCAGCCCCAGCATTTT.

This clone was counted once. The sample contains more than one DNA sequence encoding this CDR3. The rearrangement uses TRBV7-9 and TRBJ2-1; 7 bases map to TRBD2. Germline values: CDR1 SEHNR, CDR2 FQNEAQ (reference sequence). CDR3 length: 15 residues. The junction had 18 bases not matched to a gene; V was cut back by 11 bases and J by 8 bases. CDR3 protein: CAGLPQAGVWDEQFF. The CDR3 coding sequence is TGTGCCGGGCTCCCGCAGGCGGGAGTCTGGGATGAGCAGTTCTTC.

The rearrangement uses TRBV10-3 and TRBJ1-5; 7 bases map to TRBD1. J was trimmed by 7 bases and V by 6 bases; bases with no gene match: 6. Germline lookup yields CDR1 ENHRY and CDR2 SYGVKD. The CDR3 loop spans 13 amino acids. The CDR3 DNA follows: TGTGCCATCAGAGGACAGGCTGACCAGCCCCAGCATTTT. Amino acid sequence: CAIRGQADQPQHF.

The J gene is TRBJ2-3, the V gene TRBV14, with D perhaps TRBD2 (6 bases). Germline CDR1 SGHDN, CDR2 FVKESK. The V gene lost 3 bases and the J gene lost 1 base, with 20 bases spanning the gap. The CDR3 runs to 18 residues. CDR3 nucleotides: TGTGCCAGCAGCCATCGTTCCGCGGGGCTAGGGCGCACAGATACGCAGTATTTT. It encodes CASSHRSAGLGRTDTQYF. The full variable domain, with the rest looked up from reference TRBV14 and TRBJ2-3, is EAGVTQFPSHSVIEKGQTVTLRCDPISGHDNLYWYRRVMGKEIKFLLHFVKESKQDESGMPNNRFLAERTGGTYSTLKVQPAELEDSGVYFCASSHRSAGLGRTDTQYFGPGTRLTVL.

J is TRBJ2-5 and V is TRBV7-3; maybe TRBD1 (5 bases). The CDR3 sequence is 13 residues long. The V gene's germline CDR1 is SGHTA and CDR2 FQGTGA. Trimming shortened V by 4 bases and J by 4 bases, and 10 bases separated the two germline ends. CDR3 region: CASSSKQGETQYF. DNA for the CDR3: TGTGCCAGCAGCTCGAAGCAGGGAGAGACCCAGTACTTC.

The V call is TRBV29-1, the J call TRBJ2-1; 10 bases match TRBD1. This CDR3 region has 14 residues. Germline CDR1 is SQVTM and CDR2 is ANQGSEA. Trimming cost V 4 bases and J 4 bases; bases outside gene matches: 4. CDR3 sequence: CSVARTGGYNEQFF. The CDR3 DNA reads as TGCAGCGTTGCTCGGACAGGGGGTTACAATGAGCAGTTCTTC.

The chain employs TRBV9 and TRBJ1-5; weak D call: TRBD1 (5 bases). From germline, CDR1 is SGDLS and CDR2 YYNGEE. The CDR3 loop spans 13 amino acids. Trimming took off 7 bases at V and 6 bases at J, with 14 bases between the two ends. CDR3 amino acids: CASAGGAGQPQHF. CDR3 sequence (DNA): TGTGCCAGCGCGGGAGGGGCGGGTCAGCCCCAGCATTTT.

This chain uses TRBV5-1 with TRBJ2-1; D is uncertain. Per the germline V gene, CDR1 is SGHRS and CDR2 is YFSETQ. The V gene lost 0 bases and the J gene lost 0 bases, with 10 bases spanning the gap. The CDR3 has 16 amino acids. In DNA form, the CDR3 reads TGCGCCAGCAGCTTGGCCGCGGTCAGCTCCTACAATGAGCAGTTCTTC. Its translation: CASSLAAVSSYNEQFF.

The CDR3 nucleotides read TGTGCCAGCAGCCACAGGGGGCGGGGATACGAGCAGTACTTC. Translated, it gives CASSHRGRGYEQYF. The rearrangement joins TRBV14 to TRBJ2-7, with 8 positions matching TRBD1. Looked up from germline, CDR1 is SGHDN and CDR2 is FVKESK. The trim removed 3 bases at V and 4 bases at J, leaving 5 bases unmatched. This CDR3 has 14 amino acids.

The CDR3 here is CASSFRLAGGNEQFF. The CDR3 nucleotides are TGTGCCAGCAGCTTTCGACTAGCGGGGGGGAATGAGCAGTTCTTC. The V call is TRBV7-8, the J call TRBJ2-1; 14 bases map to TRBD2. In germline, CDR1 is SGHVS, CDR2 FQNEAQ. CDR3 length equals 15 residues. The V segment lost 3 bases and the J segment 7 bases; nucleotides outside the gene matches: 2.